This TCR beta chain was identified in a study of a mutant IDH1 vaccine in newly diagnosed glioma. Across the study: Vaccine dosing followed radiotherapy by 4-6 weeks, or accompanied temozolomide cycles. Radiotherapy, temozolomide, or both had been given previously, and both were given to most.

As for time point: week 47, end of study. All doses held 300 ug of mutant IDH1 20-mer peptide, with topical imiquimod. Study findings and constraints: Alterations occurring in top peripheral T cell clonotypes seemed unrelated to pseudoprogression.

As regards this clone: Its cognate antigen is unknown.

Produced via immunoSEQ multiplex PCR; TCRdb's table is partial and in-frame only. The sample lists fewer than 40,000 clones, around 81% seen once, with about 30% in the top ten. This specimen was PBMCs, taken from a glioma patient whose treatment included an IDH1 peptide vaccine. This TCR derives from a man aged 25 to 40 with glioma.

CDR3 in DNA: TGCGCCAGCAGCTTGGACGGGTCTAGCGGTCCCTACGAGCAGTACTTC. This sequence encodes CASSLDGSSGPYEQYF. The J gene is TRBJ2-7, the V gene TRBV5-1; 7 bases map to TRBD2. V was pared by 0 bases and J by 2 bases, with 8 bases of the junction left unmatched. In germline, CDR1 is SGHRS, CDR2 YFSETQ. This CDR3 has 16 residues.